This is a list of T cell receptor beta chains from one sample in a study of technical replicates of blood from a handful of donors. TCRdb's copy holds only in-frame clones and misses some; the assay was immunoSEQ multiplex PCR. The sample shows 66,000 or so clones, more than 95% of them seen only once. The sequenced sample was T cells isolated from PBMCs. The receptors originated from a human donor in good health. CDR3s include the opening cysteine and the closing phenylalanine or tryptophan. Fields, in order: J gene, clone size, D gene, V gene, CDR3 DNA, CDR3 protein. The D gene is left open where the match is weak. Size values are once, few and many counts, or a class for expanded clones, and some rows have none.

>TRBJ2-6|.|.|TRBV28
TGTGCCAGCAGCCACTGGCCGGTGGACAGCTCTGGGGCCAACGTCCTGACTTTC
CASSHWPVDSSGANVLTF
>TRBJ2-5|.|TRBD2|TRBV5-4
TGTGCCAGCAGCCCCTCGCCTGGCGGGAGGGAAGAGACCCAGTACTTC
CASSPSPGGREETQYF
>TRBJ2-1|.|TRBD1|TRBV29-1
TGCAGCGTCCACGGAAGGGTCGGCAGGGGGCAATACAATGAGCAGTTCTTC
CSVHGRVGRGQYNEQFF
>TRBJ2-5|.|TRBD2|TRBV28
TGTGCCAGCAGTCGCGGAGGGACTAGTATACAGACCCAGTACTTC
CASSRGGTSIQTQYF
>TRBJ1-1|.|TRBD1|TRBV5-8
TGTGCCAGCAGCTGGGGACAGGGCTTAATGAACACTGAAGCTTTCTTT
CASSWGQGLMNTEAFF
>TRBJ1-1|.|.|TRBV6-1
TGTGCCAGCAGTGAATCAGGGTTGGAGAACACTGAAGCTTTCTTT
CASSESGLENTEAFF
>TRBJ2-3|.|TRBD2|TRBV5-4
TGTGCTGCGTGGGGCGGGGGGGGCAAAGGACCCCGGGGCACAGATACGCAGTATTTT
CAAWGGGGKGPRGTDTQYF
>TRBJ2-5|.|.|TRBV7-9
TGTGCCAGCAGCTTAGGAGATCCGAGTTCCGAGACCCAGTACTTC
CASSLGDPSSETQYF
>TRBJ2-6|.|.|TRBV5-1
TGCGCCTGTCGCAGTGCTTTCTCGGGGGCCAACGTCCTGACTTTC
CACRSAFSGANVLTF
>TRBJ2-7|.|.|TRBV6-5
TGTGCCAGCAGCCTACATGACAGGCCGGGAGAGCAGTACTTC
CASSLHDRPGEQYF
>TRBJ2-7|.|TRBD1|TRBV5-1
TGCGCCAGCAGCCTAGTAGCGATGACAGGGACCGGTACGGGGCAGTACTTC
CASSLVAMTGTGTGQYF
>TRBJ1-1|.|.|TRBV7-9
TGTGCCAGCACCGGGACAAGAAACGAAGCTTTCTTT
CASTGTRNEAFF
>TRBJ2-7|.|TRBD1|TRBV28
TGTGCCAGCAGTTCGACGGACAGGGCGGGCGAGCAGTACTTC
CASSSTDRAGEQYF
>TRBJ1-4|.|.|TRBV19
TGTGCCAGTAGTATTTGGACAGCAACTAATGAAAAACTGTTTTTT
CASSIWTATNEKLFF
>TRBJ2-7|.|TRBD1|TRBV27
TGTGCCAGCAGTTTATTAGGGACAGGTACCTACGAGCAGTACTTC
CASSLLGTGTYEQYF
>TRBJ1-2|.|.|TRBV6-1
TGTGCCAGCAGTGCCGGATCCAGGGGTAGTAACTATGGCTACACCTTC
CASSAGSRGSNYGYTF
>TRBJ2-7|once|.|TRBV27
TGTGCCAGCAGTTCCGGGGGAGAGCAGTACTTC
CASSSGGEQYF
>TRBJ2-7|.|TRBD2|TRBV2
TGTGCCAGCAGTGAACCAGCGGGGGCCTACGAGCAGTACTTC
CASSEPAGAYEQYF
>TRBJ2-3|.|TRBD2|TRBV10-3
TGTGCCATCAGCACCTCACCGACTAGCGCAGATACGCAGTATTTT
CAISTSPTSADTQYF
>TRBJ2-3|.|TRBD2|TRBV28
TGTGCCAGCAGTATCGGGACTAGCGGATACACAGATACGCAGTATTTT
CASSIGTSGYTDTQYF
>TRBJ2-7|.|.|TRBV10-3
TGTGCCATCAGTGAGTCGGGGGCCTACACCACCTACGAGCAGTACTTC
CAISESGAYTTYEQYF
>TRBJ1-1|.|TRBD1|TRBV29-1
TGCAGCGTGCATCAGGGGGTGACTGAAGCTTTCTTT
CSVHQGVTEAFF
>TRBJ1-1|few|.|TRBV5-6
TGTGCCAGCAGCTTGGGGCAGGGAGGTTCGGTGGCTTTCTTT
CASSLGQGGSVAFF
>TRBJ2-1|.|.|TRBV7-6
TGTGCCAGCAGCTTAGCGGGAGCCCCGGGTAATGAGCAGTTCTTC
CASSLAGAPGNEQFF
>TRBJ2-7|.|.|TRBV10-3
TGTGCCATCTCGCAGACTTCCTACGAGCAGTACTTC
CAISQTSYEQYF
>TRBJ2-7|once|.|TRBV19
TGTGCCAGTAGTGCCGGGGTCTACGAGCAGTACTTC
CASSAGVYEQYF
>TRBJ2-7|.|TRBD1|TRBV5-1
TGCGCCAGCAGCTTGGTTCAGGGGGAATACGAGCAGTACTTC
CASSLVQGEYEQYF
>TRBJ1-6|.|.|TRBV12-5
TGTGCTAGTGGTTTGGGGAGGGTTCCAGGCCGAACCCCGTCACCCCTCCACTTT
CASGLGRVPGRTPSPLHF
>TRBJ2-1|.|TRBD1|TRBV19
TGTGCCAGTCGTTGGACAGGGGGCGGGAACAATGAGCAGTTCTTC
CASRWTGGGNNEQFF
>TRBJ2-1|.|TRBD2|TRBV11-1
TGTGCCAGCAGCTCCGATAGCGGGAGGGCCGGGTATGAGCAGTTCTTC
CASSSDSGRAGYEQFF
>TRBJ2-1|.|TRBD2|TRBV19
TGTGCCAGTAGTATAACTAGCGGGAGGGCTCCCTACAATGAGCAGTTCTTC
CASSITSGRAPYNEQFF
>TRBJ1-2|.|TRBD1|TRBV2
TGTGCCAGCAGGCCGGGACAGATCTATGGCTACACCTTC
CASRPGQIYGYTF
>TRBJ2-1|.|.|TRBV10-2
TGCGCCAGCACGGGAGATTTTAATGAGCAGTTCTTC
CASTGDFNEQFF